This T cell receptor beta chain is drawn from a study of blood T cell repertoires in COVID-19. Deletions cut 3 bases from V and 5 bases from J, with 13 bases between. The CDR3 runs to 14 residues. CDR1 is MNHEY and CDR2 is SMNVEV in the germline V gene (reference sequence). Here immunoSEQ multiplex PCR was the method, and the copy in TCRdb shows in-frame clones only, minus some. The table records 150,000 to 200,000 clones, 80% to 95% of them present only once. This receptor was identified in a man aged 45-65 years with acute or convalescent COVID-19. Sequencing was performed on peripheral blood. J is TRBJ1-1 and V is TRBV27, with a weak D call TRBD1 (6 bases). In DNA form, the CDR3 reads TGTGCCAGCAGTTTCTACAAGGGGGTTACTGAAGCTTTCTTT. Its protein product is CASSFYKGVTEAFF.